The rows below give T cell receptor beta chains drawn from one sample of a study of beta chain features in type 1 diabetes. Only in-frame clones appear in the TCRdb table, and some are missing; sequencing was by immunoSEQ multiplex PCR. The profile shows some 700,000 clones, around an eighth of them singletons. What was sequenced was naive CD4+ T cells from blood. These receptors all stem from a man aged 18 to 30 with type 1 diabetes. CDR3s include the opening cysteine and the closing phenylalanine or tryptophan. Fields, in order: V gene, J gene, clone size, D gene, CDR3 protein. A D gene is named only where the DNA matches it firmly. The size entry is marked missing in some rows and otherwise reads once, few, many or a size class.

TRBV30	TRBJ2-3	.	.	CAWSVESTDTQYF
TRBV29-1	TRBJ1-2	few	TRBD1	CSVGDRGPEGYTF
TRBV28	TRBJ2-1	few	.	CASSLYIYNEQFF
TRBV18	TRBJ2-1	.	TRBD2	CASSSLAGLYNEQFF
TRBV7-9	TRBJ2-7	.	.	CASSLEGQSYEQYF
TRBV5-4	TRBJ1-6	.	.	CASSPGRGESPLHF
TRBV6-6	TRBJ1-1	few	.	CASREGNTEAFF
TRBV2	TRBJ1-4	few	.	CASSVRANEKLFF
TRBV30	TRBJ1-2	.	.	CAWRSPTSTYGYTF
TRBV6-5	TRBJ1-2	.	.	CASSYPRDLGGYGYTF
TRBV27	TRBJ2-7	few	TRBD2	CASSWSGGTYEQYF
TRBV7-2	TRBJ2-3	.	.	CASSWDELDTQYF
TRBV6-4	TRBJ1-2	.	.	CASRDSHNYGYTF
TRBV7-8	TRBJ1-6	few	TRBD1	CASSPTGGSGTLHF
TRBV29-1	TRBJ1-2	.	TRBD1	CSVFPGQGKGYTF
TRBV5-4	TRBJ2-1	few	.	CASREGGNEQFF
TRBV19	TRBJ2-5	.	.	CASAVLGETQYF
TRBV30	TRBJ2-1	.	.	CARTTASSYNEQFF
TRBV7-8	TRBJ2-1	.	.	CASSFRWRNEQFF
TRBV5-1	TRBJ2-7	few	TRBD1	CASSLQGYEQYF
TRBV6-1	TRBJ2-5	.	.	CASSLDQETQYF
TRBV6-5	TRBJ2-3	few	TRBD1	CASSYGDSGDTQYF
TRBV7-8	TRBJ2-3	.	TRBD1	CASSHPTGQTLISDTQYF
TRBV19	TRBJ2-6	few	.	CASSIVASGANVLTF
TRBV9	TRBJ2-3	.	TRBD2	CASSVVGSGGLTDTQYF
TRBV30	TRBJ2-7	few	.	CALQGAGYEQYF
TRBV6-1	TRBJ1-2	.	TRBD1	CASSLTGANGYTF
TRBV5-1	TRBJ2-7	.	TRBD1	CASSNPDRGDFYEQYF
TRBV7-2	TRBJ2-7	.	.	CASSLMEGTRRYEQYF
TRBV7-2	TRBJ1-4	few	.	CASSLVPGSNEKLFF
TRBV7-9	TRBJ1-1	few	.	CASSLREANTEAFF
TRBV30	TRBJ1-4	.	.	CAWSHNEKLFF
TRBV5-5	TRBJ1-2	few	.	CASSLLQEDGYTF
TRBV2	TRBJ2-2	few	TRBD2	CASSEITSGRELFF
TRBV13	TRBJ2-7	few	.	CASSFSYEQYF
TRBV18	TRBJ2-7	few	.	CASSPQEDSWAYEQYF
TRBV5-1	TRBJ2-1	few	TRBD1	CASSLSPGQGSNEQFF
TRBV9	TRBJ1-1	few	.	CASSVSENTEAFF
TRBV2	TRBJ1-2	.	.	CASSVTKANYGYTF
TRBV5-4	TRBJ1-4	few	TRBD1	CASSLAGQGGEKLFF
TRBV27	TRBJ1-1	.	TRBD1	CASRTDRGLGDTEAFF
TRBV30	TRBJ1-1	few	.	CAWSRGGGRTEAFF